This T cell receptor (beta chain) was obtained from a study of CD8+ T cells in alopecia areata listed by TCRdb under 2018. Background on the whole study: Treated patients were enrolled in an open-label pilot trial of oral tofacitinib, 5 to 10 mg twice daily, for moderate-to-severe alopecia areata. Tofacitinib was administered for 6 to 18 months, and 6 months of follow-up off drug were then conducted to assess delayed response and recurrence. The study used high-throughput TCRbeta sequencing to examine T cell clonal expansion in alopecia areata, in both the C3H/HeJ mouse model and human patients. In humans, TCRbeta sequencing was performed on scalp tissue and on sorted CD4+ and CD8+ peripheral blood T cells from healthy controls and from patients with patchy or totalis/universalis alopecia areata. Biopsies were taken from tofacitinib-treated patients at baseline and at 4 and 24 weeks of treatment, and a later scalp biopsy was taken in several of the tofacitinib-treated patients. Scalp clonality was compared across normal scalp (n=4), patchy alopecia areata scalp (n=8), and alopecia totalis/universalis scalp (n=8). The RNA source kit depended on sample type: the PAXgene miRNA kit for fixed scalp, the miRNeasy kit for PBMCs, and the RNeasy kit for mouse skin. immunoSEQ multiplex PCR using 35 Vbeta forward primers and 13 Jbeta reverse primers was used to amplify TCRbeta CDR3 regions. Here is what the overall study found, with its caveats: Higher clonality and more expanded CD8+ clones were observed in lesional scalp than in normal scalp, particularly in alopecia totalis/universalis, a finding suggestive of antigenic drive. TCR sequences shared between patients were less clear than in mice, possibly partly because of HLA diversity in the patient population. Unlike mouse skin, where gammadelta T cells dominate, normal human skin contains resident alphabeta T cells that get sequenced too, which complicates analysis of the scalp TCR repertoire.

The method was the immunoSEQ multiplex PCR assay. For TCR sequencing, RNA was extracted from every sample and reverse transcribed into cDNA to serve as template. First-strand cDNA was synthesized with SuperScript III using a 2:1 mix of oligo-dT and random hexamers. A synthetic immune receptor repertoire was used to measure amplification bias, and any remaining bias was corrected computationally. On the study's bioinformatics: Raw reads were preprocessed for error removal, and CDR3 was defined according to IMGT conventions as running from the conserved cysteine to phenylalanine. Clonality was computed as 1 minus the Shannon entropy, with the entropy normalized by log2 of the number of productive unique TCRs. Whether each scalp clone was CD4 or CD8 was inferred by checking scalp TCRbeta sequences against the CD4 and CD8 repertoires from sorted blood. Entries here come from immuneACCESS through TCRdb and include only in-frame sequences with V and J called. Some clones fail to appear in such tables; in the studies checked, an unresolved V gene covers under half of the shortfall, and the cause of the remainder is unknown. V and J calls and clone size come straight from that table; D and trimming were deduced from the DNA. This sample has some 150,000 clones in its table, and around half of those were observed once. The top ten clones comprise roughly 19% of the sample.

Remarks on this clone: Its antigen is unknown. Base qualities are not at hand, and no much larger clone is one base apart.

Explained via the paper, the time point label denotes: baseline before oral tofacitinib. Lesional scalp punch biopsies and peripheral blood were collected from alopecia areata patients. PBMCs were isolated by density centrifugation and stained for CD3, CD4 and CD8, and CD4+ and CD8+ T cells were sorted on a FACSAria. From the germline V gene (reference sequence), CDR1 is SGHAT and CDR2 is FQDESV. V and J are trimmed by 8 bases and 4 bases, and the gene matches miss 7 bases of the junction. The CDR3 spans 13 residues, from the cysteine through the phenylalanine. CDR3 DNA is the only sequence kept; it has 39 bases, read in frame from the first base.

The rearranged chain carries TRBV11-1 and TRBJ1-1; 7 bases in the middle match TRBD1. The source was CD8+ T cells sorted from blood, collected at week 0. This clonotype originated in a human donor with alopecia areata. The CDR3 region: CASSRTGGTEAFF. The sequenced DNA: TGTGCCAGCTCTAGGACAGGAGGCACTGAAGCTTTCTTT.